These T cell receptor beta chains were read from a single sample in a study of shared clonotypes between healthy human individuals. Assay used: immunoSEQ multiplex PCR; TCRdb lists only in-frame clones, some missing. The sample carries around 2.1 million clones, just over 90% recorded once. The sequenced material came from naive CD8+ T cells from PBMCs. The receptors here all came from a man in his late teens or twenties in good health. Some clones in this sample may be carry-over from other donors' samples. The CDR3 runs from the conserved cysteine through the conserved F or W. A D gene is named only where the DNA matches it firmly. The listing skips clone size in some rows; elsewhere it reads once, few, many or a size class.

V gene: TRBV9; D gene: NA; clone size: few; J gene: TRBJ1-1; CDR3 DNA: TGTGCCAGCAGCGTTGGGACGGTGAACACTGAAGCTTTCTTT; CDR3 protein: CASSVGTVNTEAFF
V gene: TRBV27; D gene: NA; clone size: once; J gene: TRBJ1-4; CDR3 DNA: TGTGCCAGCAGTTTATCAGGGGGGGCAGGTACTAATGAAAAACTGTTTTTT; CDR3 protein: CASSLSGGAGTNEKLFF
V gene: TRBV5-4; D gene: NA; clone size: NA; J gene: TRBJ1-1; CDR3 DNA: TGTGCCAGCGGGGGGGCGGGTCTCACTGAAGCTTTCTTT; CDR3 protein: CASGGAGLTEAFF
V gene: TRBV7-6; D gene: TRBD2; clone size: NA; J gene: TRBJ2-1; CDR3 DNA: TGTGCCAGCAGCTTAGCACTAGCGGGAGCCAACAATGAGCAGTTCTTC; CDR3 protein: CASSLALAGANNEQFF
V gene: TRBV5-1; D gene: TRBD1; clone size: NA; J gene: TRBJ1-2; CDR3 DNA: TGCGCCAGCAGCTCACCAGTGACAGGGGGAAGCTATGGCTACACCTTC; CDR3 protein: CASSSPVTGGSYGYTF
V gene: TRBV4-3; D gene: NA; clone size: once; J gene: TRBJ1-6; CDR3 DNA: TGCGCCAGCAGCCTAGGCCGGGTAAATTCACCCCTCCACTTT; CDR3 protein: CASSLGRVNSPLHF
V gene: TRBV14; D gene: NA; clone size: NA; J gene: TRBJ2-7; CDR3 DNA: TGTGCCAGCAGCCAAGTGACTAACCGATACGAGCAGTACTTC; CDR3 protein: CASSQVTNRYEQYF
V gene: TRBV7-9; D gene: NA; clone size: once; J gene: TRBJ2-6; CDR3 DNA: TGTGCCAGCAGCTTAGTTGGCACCCCTGGGGCCAACGTCCTGACTTTC; CDR3 protein: CASSLVGTPGANVLTF
V gene: TRBV11-2; D gene: NA; clone size: NA; J gene: TRBJ2-1; CDR3 DNA: TGTGCCAGCAGCCACCCCGCGGCTGAGCAGTTCTTC; CDR3 protein: CASSHPAAEQFF
V gene: TRBV2; D gene: NA; clone size: NA; J gene: TRBJ2-7; CDR3 DNA: TGTGCCGCGGGCGGGGTCGGGTACGAGCAGTACTTC; CDR3 protein: CAAGGVGYEQYF
V gene: TRBV27; D gene: NA; clone size: NA; J gene: TRBJ1-1; CDR3 DNA: TGTGCCAGCCGCCAAGGAGCGGGGACCAACACTGAAGCTTTCTTT; CDR3 protein: CASRQGAGTNTEAFF
V gene: TRBV28; D gene: TRBD1; clone size: NA; J gene: TRBJ1-5; CDR3 DNA: TGTGCCAGCAGTTTAGGCCCCACAGGGGTCCACAATCAGCCCCAGCATTTT; CDR3 protein: CASSLGPTGVHNQPQHF
V gene: TRBV5-1; D gene: NA; clone size: NA; J gene: TRBJ2-1; CDR3 DNA: TGCGCCAGTCAGAGCTCCTACAATGAGCAGTTCTTC; CDR3 protein: CASQSSYNEQFF
V gene: TRBV5-4; D gene: NA; clone size: NA; J gene: TRBJ2-7; CDR3 DNA: TGTGCCAGCAGCTCCCTAGGGGAAGGGGTATACGAGCAGTACTTC; CDR3 protein: CASSSLGEGVYEQYF
V gene: TRBV27; D gene: NA; clone size: NA; J gene: TRBJ2-1; CDR3 DNA: TGTGCCAGCGACGGTTCGGCAGGGCTTTTGAAAGAGCAGTTCTTC; CDR3 protein: CASDGSAGLLKEQFF
V gene: TRBV30; D gene: NA; clone size: few; J gene: TRBJ1-1; CDR3 DNA: TGTGCCTGGACCGGGGGGAACACTGAAGCTTTCTTT; CDR3 protein: CAWTGGNTEAFF
V gene: TRBV7-8; D gene: TRBD2; clone size: NA; J gene: TRBJ2-3; CDR3 DNA: TGTGCCGGCAGCTTAGAGGCTAGCGGGAGAAATACGCAGTATTTT; CDR3 protein: CAGSLEASGRNTQYF
V gene: TRBV21-1; D gene: NA; clone size: NA; J gene: TRBJ2-7; CDR3 DNA: TGTGCCAGCAGCAAGCACGGCGGGAGGGCATTCGAGCAGTACTTC; CDR3 protein: CASSKHGGRAFEQYF
V gene: TRBV6-5; D gene: NA; clone size: NA; J gene: TRBJ2-7; CDR3 DNA: TGTGCCAGCAGTTACTCGGAGGGTATCTACGAGCAGTACTTC; CDR3 protein: CASSYSEGIYEQYF
V gene: TRBV27; D gene: TRBD2; clone size: NA; J gene: TRBJ2-1; CDR3 DNA: TGTGCCAGCAGCCAACTAGCGGGAGCATACAATGAGCAGTTCTTC; CDR3 protein: CASSQLAGAYNEQFF
V gene: TRBV18; D gene: TRBD1; clone size: NA; J gene: TRBJ1-2; CDR3 DNA: TGTGCCAGCTCACCACTAGGGACAGCGTATGGCTACACCTTC; CDR3 protein: CASSPLGTAYGYTF
V gene: TRBV30; D gene: NA; clone size: NA; J gene: TRBJ2-7; CDR3 DNA: TGTGCCTGGAGAGCAGTTACGACCTACGAGCAGTACTTC; CDR3 protein: CAWRAVTTYEQYF
V gene: TRBV28; D gene: NA; clone size: NA; J gene: TRBJ1-3; CDR3 DNA: TGTGCCAGCAGTTGGGGTATTGGGAGGAACACCATATATTTT; CDR3 protein: CASSWGIGRNTIYF
V gene: TRBV6-1; D gene: NA; clone size: NA; J gene: TRBJ2-3; CDR3 DNA: TGTGCCAGCAGTGAAGAGGCAGGAAGCGATACGCAGTATTTT; CDR3 protein: CASSEEAGSDTQYF
V gene: TRBV2; D gene: NA; clone size: NA; J gene: TRBJ2-5; CDR3 DNA: TGTGCCAGCAGTGAAGCGCAACGGGAGACCCAGTACTTC; CDR3 protein: CASSEAQRETQYF
V gene: TRBV5-1; D gene: NA; clone size: once; J gene: TRBJ2-7; CDR3 DNA: TGCGCCAGCAGCTCAAAGGGCCCAGACTACGAGCAGTACTTC; CDR3 protein: CASSSKGPDYEQYF
V gene: TRBV27; D gene: NA; clone size: once; J gene: TRBJ2-7; CDR3 DNA: TGTGCCAGCAGTTATTCCAGATCATCCTACGAGCAGTACTTC; CDR3 protein: CASSYSRSSYEQYF
V gene: TRBV11-2; D gene: NA; clone size: NA; J gene: TRBJ2-1; CDR3 DNA: TGTGCCAGCAGCTTAGATTGGGGGGTCTATAATGAGCAGTTCTTC; CDR3 protein: CASSLDWGVYNEQFF
V gene: TRBV19; D gene: TRBD2; clone size: NA; J gene: TRBJ2-7; CDR3 DNA: TGTGCCAGTAGTCTTAGCGGGAGGGCGGCGTACGAGCAGTACTTC; CDR3 protein: CASSLSGRAAYEQYF
V gene: TRBV28; D gene: NA; clone size: NA; J gene: TRBJ1-5; CDR3 DNA: TGTGCCAGCAGTTTAAACCAGCCCCAGCATTTT; CDR3 protein: CASSLNQPQHF
V gene: TRBV9; D gene: TRBD1; clone size: NA; J gene: TRBJ1-1; CDR3 DNA: TGTGCCAGCAGCTACTCCAACAGGGGAGACACTGAAGCTTTCTTT; CDR3 protein: CASSYSNRGDTEAFF
V gene: TRBV7-9; D gene: NA; clone size: NA; J gene: TRBJ1-2; CDR3 DNA: TGTGCCAGCAGCTATGATATTGGGAACTATGGCTACACCTTC; CDR3 protein: CASSYDIGNYGYTF
V gene: TRBV4-1; D gene: NA; clone size: NA; J gene: TRBJ2-7; CDR3 DNA: TGCGCCAGCAGCCAGAAGACAGAATACGAGCAGTACTTC; CDR3 protein: CASSQKTEYEQYF
V gene: TRBV28; D gene: TRBD1; clone size: NA; J gene: TRBJ2-7; CDR3 DNA: TGTGCCAGCAGTCAAGGCACCACAGGGGGTAGCTCCTACGAGCAGTACTTC; CDR3 protein: CASSQGTTGGSSYEQYF
V gene: TRBV27; D gene: NA; clone size: NA; J gene: TRBJ2-5; CDR3 DNA: TGTGCCAGCAGTATCTATAATCAAGAGACCCAGTACTTC; CDR3 protein: CASSIYNQETQYF
V gene: TRBV5-6; D gene: NA; clone size: NA; J gene: TRBJ2-7; CDR3 DNA: TGTGCCAGCAGCTTGGGAACAGTTTACGAGCAGTACTTC; CDR3 protein: CASSLGTVYEQYF
V gene: TRBV14; D gene: NA; clone size: NA; J gene: TRBJ2-3; CDR3 DNA: TGTGCCAGCAGCCAGTTACTAGGACCTCCCACAGATACGCAGTATTTT; CDR3 protein: CASSQLLGPPTDTQYF
V gene: TRBV19; D gene: NA; clone size: NA; J gene: TRBJ1-1; CDR3 DNA: TGTGCCAGTATACAAGCCACTGAAGCTTTCTTT; CDR3 protein: CASIQATEAFF
V gene: TRBV7-9; D gene: TRBD2; clone size: NA; J gene: TRBJ2-3; CDR3 DNA: TGTGCCAGCACCCAGCCTAGCGGAGCAGATACGCAGTATTTT; CDR3 protein: CASTQPSGADTQYF
V gene: TRBV10-1; D gene: TRBD2; clone size: NA; J gene: TRBJ2-7; CDR3 DNA: TGCGCCAGCAGTGCTTTATTAGCGGGAGCCTACGAGCAGTACTTC; CDR3 protein: CASSALLAGAYEQYF
V gene: TRBV14; D gene: NA; clone size: NA; J gene: TRBJ1-1; CDR3 DNA: TGTGCCAGCAGCCAAGGACTGGGGACGAACACTGAAGCTTTCTTT; CDR3 protein: CASSQGLGTNTEAFF
V gene: TRBV29-1; D gene: TRBD2; clone size: NA; J gene: TRBJ2-5; CDR3 DNA: TGCAGCGCTCACTGGGAGGAGCGGGATCAAGAGACCCAGTACTTC; CDR3 protein: CSAHWEERDQETQYF
V gene: TRBV6-4; D gene: TRBD2; clone size: NA; J gene: TRBJ2-3; CDR3 DNA: TGTGCCAGCAGCGCCGCGACTTGGAAACCTAGCGGCCTAGATGAGGATACGCAGTATTTT; CDR3 protein: CASSAATWKPSGLDEDTQYF
V gene: TRBV4-1; D gene: TRBD1; clone size: NA; J gene: TRBJ2-1; CDR3 DNA: TGCGCCAGCAGCCAAGATGTGGGACAGGGGGCTCCGAGGCAGTTCTTC; CDR3 protein: CASSQDVGQGAPRQFF
V gene: TRBV6-5; D gene: NA; clone size: NA; J gene: TRBJ2-1; CDR3 DNA: TGTGCCAGCGCTCCCGAGGACCCCTCCTACAATGAGCAGTTCTTC; CDR3 protein: CASAPEDPSYNEQFF
V gene: TRBV5-5; D gene: TRBD2; clone size: NA; J gene: TRBJ2-7; CDR3 DNA: TGTGCCAGCAGCTTGTTTAGCGGGAGCTCCTACGAGCAGTACTTC; CDR3 protein: CASSLFSGSSYEQYF
V gene: TRBV6-5; D gene: NA; clone size: NA; J gene: TRBJ1-2; CDR3 DNA: TGTGCCAGCAGTGCCGACAGGAACTATGGCTACACCTTC; CDR3 protein: CASSADRNYGYTF
V gene: TRBV19; D gene: NA; clone size: NA; J gene: TRBJ2-2; CDR3 DNA: TGTGCCAGTAGTATAGGGGCAGCGGGCCCTTTCTGGGAGCTGTTTTTT; CDR3 protein: CASSIGAAGPFWELFF
V gene: TRBV5-1; D gene: TRBD1; clone size: NA; J gene: TRBJ2-3; CDR3 DNA: TGCGCCAGTAGGGACAGGGGCTTCACAGATACGCAGTATTTT; CDR3 protein: CASRDRGFTDTQYF
V gene: TRBV27; D gene: NA; clone size: NA; J gene: TRBJ1-1; CDR3 DNA: TGTGCCAGCAGTTTTTGGGGGATGAACACTGAAGCTTTCTTT; CDR3 protein: CASSFWGMNTEAFF
V gene: TRBV10-1; D gene: NA; clone size: NA; J gene: TRBJ2-7; CDR3 DNA: TGCGCCAGCAGTGAGCGGGACTCATCCTACGAGCAGTACTTC; CDR3 protein: CASSERDSSYEQYF
V gene: TRBV9; D gene: TRBD1; clone size: NA; J gene: TRBJ1-2; CDR3 DNA: TGTGCCAGCAGCGTTTCGACAGGGACCCACTATGGCTACACCTTC; CDR3 protein: CASSVSTGTHYGYTF
V gene: TRBV30; D gene: NA; clone size: NA; J gene: TRBJ1-1; CDR3 DNA: TGTGCCTGGGGAGAAGCGAACACTGAAGCTTTCTTT; CDR3 protein: CAWGEANTEAFF
V gene: TRBV5-6; D gene: NA; clone size: NA; J gene: TRBJ2-6; CDR3 DNA: TGTGCCAGCAGCGTCAGTAGCTCTGGGGCCAACGTCCTGACTTTC; CDR3 protein: CASSVSSSGANVLTF
V gene: TRBV5-6; D gene: NA; clone size: NA; J gene: TRBJ2-2; CDR3 DNA: TGTGCCAGCAGCTTGGCCGGGTTTGGGACCGGGGAGCTGTTTTTT; CDR3 protein: CASSLAGFGTGELFF
V gene: TRBV7-9; D gene: TRBD1; clone size: NA; J gene: TRBJ1-4; CDR3 DNA: TGTGCCAGCAGCACCACAGGGGTCCCTACTAATGAAAAACTGTTTTTT; CDR3 protein: CASSTTGVPTNEKLFF
V gene: TRBV28; D gene: NA; clone size: NA; J gene: TRBJ1-2; CDR3 DNA: TGTGCCACATCAGCCACGGGGAGCTATGGCTACACCTTC; CDR3 protein: CATSATGSYGYTF
V gene: TRBV10-3; D gene: TRBD2; clone size: NA; J gene: TRBJ2-7; CDR3 DNA: TGTGCCATCAGTGAGGGTCTAGCGGGGATATCCTACGAGCAGTACTTC; CDR3 protein: CAISEGLAGISYEQYF
V gene: TRBV28; D gene: NA; clone size: NA; J gene: TRBJ2-7; CDR3 DNA: TGTGCCAGCAACGCGCAGGGGTTCTCCTACGAGCAGTACTTC; CDR3 protein: CASNAQGFSYEQYF